Included here is one T cell receptor (beta chain) sequence, with context. The record originates from a study of PD-L1 blockade in urothelial cancer. Turning to the study itself: Males with bladder-origin urothelial cancer made up twenty-five of 29 patients. Blood was evaluated 3 weeks (second dose) and 6 weeks after therapy began.

Germline loops: CDR1 MNHEY, CDR2 SVGAGI. The CDR3 has 15 residues. V lost 2 bases and J lost 4; bases outside the gene matches: 4. Time point noted: peripheral blood 6 weeks after treatment start. Sample contribution per patient ranged from 1 to 8, covering pretreatment and on-treatment. Measured with immunoSEQ multiplex PCR; TCRdb has only the in-frame clones, and not every one. This sample has 100,000 to 150,000 clones, with 86% found just once. The chain carries TRBV6-5 and TRBJ2-3; TRBD2 agrees at 9 bases. The material sequenced was PBMCs, taken around atezolizumab (anti-PD-L1) treatment. The sequence derives from a man aged 50 to 60 with urothelial cancer. The chain's CDR3 is CASSYRGTSPDTQYF. The CDR3 DNA follows: TGTGCCAGCAGTTACAGGGGGACTAGCCCAGATACGCAGTATTTT.